One and the same sample provided the 2 T cell receptor beta chains below, sequenced in a study of blood T cell repertoires in COVID-19. Measured with immunoSEQ multiplex PCR; TCRdb has only the in-frame clones, and not every one. The table includes 90,000 or so clones, over 75% detected once. The sample consisted of peripheral blood. The receptors shown here come from a man aged 80 or over with active or convalescent COVID-19.

The chain couples TRBV9 to TRBJ2-3; 7 bases fit TRBD2. With V trimmed by 0 bases and J by 2 bases, 9 bases remained unmatched. Germline V gene data show CDR1 as SGDLS and CDR2 as YYNGEE. The CDR3 is 17 residues long. CDR3 loop: CASSVGVWRGSTDTQYF. The DNA of the CDR3 is TGTGCCAGCAGCGTAGGGGTGTGGCGGGGGTCCACAGATACGCAGTATTTT.

V and J are TRBV5-1 and TRBJ2-7, with 7 bases identical to TRBD2. This CDR3 region has 22 residues. Germline V CDR1 and CDR2: SGHRS, YFSETQ. V gave up 0 bases and J gave up 1 base; unmatched junction bases: 25. In DNA form, the CDR3 reads TGCGCCAGCAGCTTGGGCGTCGGGGCGGGGACCGTAAGACGGGGGGTTTCCTACGAGCAGTACTTC. Its protein is CASSLGVGAGTVRRGVSYEQYF.